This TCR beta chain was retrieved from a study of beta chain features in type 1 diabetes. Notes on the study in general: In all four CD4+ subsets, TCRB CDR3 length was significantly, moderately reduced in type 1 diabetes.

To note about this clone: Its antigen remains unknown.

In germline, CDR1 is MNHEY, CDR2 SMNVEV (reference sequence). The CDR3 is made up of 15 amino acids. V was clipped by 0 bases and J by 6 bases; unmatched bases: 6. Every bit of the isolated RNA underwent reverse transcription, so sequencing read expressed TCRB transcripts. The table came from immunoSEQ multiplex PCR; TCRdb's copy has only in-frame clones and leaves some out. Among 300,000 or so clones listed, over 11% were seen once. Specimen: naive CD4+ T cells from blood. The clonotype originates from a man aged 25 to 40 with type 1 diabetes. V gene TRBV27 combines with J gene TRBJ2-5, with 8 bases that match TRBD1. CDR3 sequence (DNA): TGTGCCAGCAGTTTATCCCGCCAGGGGGCGAAGACCCAGTACTTC. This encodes CASSLSRQGAKTQYF.